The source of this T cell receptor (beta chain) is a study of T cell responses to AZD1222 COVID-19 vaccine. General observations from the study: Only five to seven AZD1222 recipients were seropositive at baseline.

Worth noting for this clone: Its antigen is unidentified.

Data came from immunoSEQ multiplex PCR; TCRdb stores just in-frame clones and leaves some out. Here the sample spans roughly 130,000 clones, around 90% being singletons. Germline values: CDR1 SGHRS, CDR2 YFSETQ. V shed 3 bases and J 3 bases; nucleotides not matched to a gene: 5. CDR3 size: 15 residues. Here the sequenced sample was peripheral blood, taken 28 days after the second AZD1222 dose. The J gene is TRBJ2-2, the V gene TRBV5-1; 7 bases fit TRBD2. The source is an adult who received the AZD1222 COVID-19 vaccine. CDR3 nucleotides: TGCGCCAGCAGCTCGCGAGGGAGGGACACCGGGGAGCTGTTTTTT. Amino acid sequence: CASSSRGRDTGELFF.